Listed below are T cell receptor beta chains from one sample, sequenced in a study of cytomegalovirus exposure and HLA in healthy donors. Data came from immunoSEQ multiplex PCR; TCRdb stores just in-frame clones and leaves some out. Its table records about 83,000 clones. The sequenced material came from PBMCs. The receptor source for this set is a man aged 18 to 30 in good health and CMV-seropositive. CDR3s include the opening cysteine and the closing phenylalanine or tryptophan. Each record gives: J gene, D gene, V gene, CDR3 DNA, CDR3 protein. The D gene is left open where the match is weak.

>TRBJ2-7|TRBD1|TRBV28
TGTGCCAGCAACAGGGGGCGGGAGCAGTACTTC
CASNRGREQYF
>TRBJ2-1|TRBD2|TRBV6-5
TGTGCCAGCAGCCTAGCGGGAGGGGGGGGCAATGAGCAGTTCTTC
CASSLAGGGGNEQFF
>TRBJ2-7|TRBD1|TRBV27
TGTGCCAGCAGTTTAACGATCGGGGACAGAACCTACGAGCAGTACTTC
CASSLTIGDRTYEQYF
>TRBJ1-2|.|TRBV6-5
TGTGCCAGCAGTCGGGCAGGGGTTCGTGGCTACACCTTC
CASSRAGVRGYTF
>TRBJ1-1|.|TRBV7-7
TGTGCTAGCAGCATAGACCGCGGGGGCAGTCGATGCACTGAAGCTTTCTTT
CASSIDRGGSRCTEAFF
>TRBJ1-3|TRBD1|TRBV13
TGTGCCAGCAGCTTAGCTCAGACAGGGGACGGAAACACCATATATTTT
CASSLAQTGDGNTIYF
>TRBJ1-2|TRBD1|TRBV6-7
TGTGCCAGCAGTCCAATCCGTTCGGGACAGGGAAACTATGGCTACACCTTC
CASSPIRSGQGNYGYTF
>TRBJ2-7|.|TRBV18
TGTGCCAGCTCACCATACACAGGATTTCCCTACGAGCAGTACTTC
CASSPYTGFPYEQYF
>TRBJ2-2|TRBD1|TRBV6-4
TGTGCCAGCAGTGGGACAGGGGAAGCCGGGGAGCTGTTTTTT
CASSGTGEAGELFF
>TRBJ1-1|TRBD1|TRBV2
TGTGCCAGCTATGGACAGGGACAAGACTTGTCGGACACTGAAGCTTTCTTT
CASYGQGQDLSDTEAFF
>TRBJ2-1|.|TRBV2
TGTGCCAGCAGTGAAGACGGGGACTCGTACAATGAGCAGTTCTTC
CASSEDGDSYNEQFF
>TRBJ1-1|.|TRBV5-1
TGCGCCAGCAGCTTGGACCAGGGATATACTGAAGCTTTCTTT
CASSLDQGYTEAFF
>TRBJ1-1|TRBD1|TRBV18
TGTGCCAGCTCACCGTTAGACAGGGTTCTCAACATGAACACTGAAGCTTTCTTT
CASSPLDRVLNMNTEAFF
>TRBJ2-5|.|TRBV5-1
TGCGCCAGCAGCTTGGAGGGCAGGGGCCAGGAGACCCAGTACTTC
CASSLEGRGQETQYF
>TRBJ2-7|TRBD1|TRBV6-1
TGTGCCAGCAGTCCAACAGGGGGCAGCTCCTACGAGCAGTACTTC
CASSPTGGSSYEQYF
>TRBJ2-7|TRBD1|TRBV4-2
TGTGCCAGCAGCCAATACCGGGACAGGGCCTACGAGCAGTACTTC
CASSQYRDRAYEQYF
>TRBJ1-5|.|TRBV10-2
TGCGCCAGCAGCGCCGACCCTGGCGGGAATCAGCCCCAGCATTTT
CASSADPGGNQPQHF
>TRBJ2-2|.|TRBV7-9
TGTGCCAGCAGCTCCCAATTACAGGAGATAAACACCGGGGAGCTGTTTTTT
CASSSQLQEINTGELFF
>TRBJ1-1|.|TRBV6-1
TGTGCCAGCAGTAAGGGGTTGCAGGGAGGTACTGAAGCTTTCTTT
CASSKGLQGGTEAFF
>TRBJ2-1|TRBD2|TRBV7-9
TGTGCCAGCAGCTTAGTGGGGGGGGGACACAATGAGCAGTTCTTC
CASSLVGGGHNEQFF
>TRBJ2-1|TRBD2|TRBV30
TGTGCGCTATGGGGTAGCGGGGGAACCTCCTACAATGAGCAGTTCTTC
CALWGSGGTSYNEQFF
>TRBJ1-2|.|TRBV9
TGTGCCAGCAGCGTAGGAGGAGGGGACTCTAACTATGGCTACACCTTC
CASSVGGGDSNYGYTF
>TRBJ1-1|.|TRBV4-1
TGCGCCAGCAGCCAAGAAGGGGGGGCGGCTGAAGCTTTCTTT
CASSQEGGAAEAFF
>TRBJ2-7|.|TRBV7-8
TGTGCCAGCAGCTTCTCCCCACAGGGCACCTACGAGCAGTACTTC
CASSFSPQGTYEQYF
>TRBJ1-1|.|TRBV18
TGTGCCAGCTCCCCGGACGGGGCTGAAGCTTTCTTT
CASSPDGAEAFF
>TRBJ1-5|TRBD1|TRBV28
TGTGCCAGCAGCCAAGACAGGGGGCAACGCCAGCCCCAGCATTTT
CASSQDRGQRQPQHF
>TRBJ2-7|.|TRBV6-5
TGTGCCAGCAGTTACTCCGGTAGAGCTGCTTACGAGCAGTACTTC
CASSYSGRAAYEQYF